These 29 T cell receptor beta chains originate from one sample sequenced in a study of response to subunit inactivated influenza vaccine. TCRdb passed the RT-PCR reads through MiXCR, listing each CDR3 protein once. The sample lists a few hundred thousand distinct CDR3 sequences, around 20% seen once, with around a tenth in the top ten. The starting material was PBMCs from blood, obtained less than 22 months after vaccination. These receptors originate from a man aged 50 to 69 who received an inactivated influenza vaccine.

The chain combines TRBV11-1 with TRBJ2-6, with TRBD2 matching 10 bases. Germline V lookup: CDR1 SGHAT, CDR2 FQDESV (reference sequence). The CDR3 has 18 amino acids. With V trimmed by 5 bases and J by 1 base, 8 bases remained unmatched. CDR3 sequence (DNA): TGTGCCAGCAGCCATAGCGGGAGGCTACCTTCTGGGGCCAACGTCCTGACTTTC. Its translation: CASSHSGRLPSGANVLTF.

The sample holds many counts of this clonotype. Compared with germline, one end of the junction differs, possibly owing to a read error. The J gene is TRBJ1-3, the V gene TRBV4-1; D is perhaps TRBD1 (5 bases). Germline values: CDR1 MGHRA, CDR2 YSYEKL. This CDR3 is built from 17 residues. The CDR3 sequence: CASSQPGRSRTGNTIYF. In DNA, the CDR3 is TGCGCCAGCAGCCAACCGGGACGGAGCCGCACTGGGAACACCATATATTTT.

This clonotype was detected only a few times. The chain combines TRBV6-2 or TRBV6-3 with TRBJ1-5; 9 positions match TRBD1. Germline CDR1 and CDR2: MNHEY and SVGEGT. This CDR3 is built from 18 residues. Unmatched junction bases numbered 6, after V lost 0 bases and J lost 0 bases. The CDR3 sequence is CASSYSNQGQGSNQPQHF. DNA for the CDR3: TGTGCCAGCAGTTACTCGAACCAGGGACAGGGTAGCAATCAGCCCCAGCATTTT.

This CDR3 is CASGLRRASYNEQFF. DNA of the CDR3: TGTGCCAGCGGCCTAAGACGGGCATCCTACAATGAGCAGTTCTTC. The chain links TRBV7-2 to TRBJ2-1, with unresolved D. V shed 8 bases and J shed 1 base, with 15 bases lying between them. This CDR3 is 15 amino acids long. From germline, CDR1 is SGHTA and CDR2 FQGNSA.

The chain employs TRBV7-8 and TRBJ1-6, with D perhaps TRBD1 (6 bases). The CDR3 has 16 amino acids. V lost 2 bases to trimming and J lost 0 bases, with 8 bases between them. Germline lookup yields CDR1 SGHVS and CDR2 FQNEAQ. CDR3 in amino acids: CASSLQGFSYNSPLHF. CDR3 bases: TGTGCCAGCAGCTTACAGGGGTTCTCCTATAATTCACCCCTCCACTTT. Full variable domain (rest looked up from reference TRBV7-8 and TRBJ1-6): GAGVSQSPRYKVAKRGQDVALRCDPISGHVSLFWYQQALGQGPEFLTYFQNEAQLDKSGLPSDRFFAERPEGSVSTLKIQRTQQEDSAVYLCASSLQGFSYNSPLHFGNGTRLTVT.

This clonotype was recorded a few times. The chain recombines TRBV28 with TRBJ1-2; D uncertain. The CDR3 is 13 residues long. CDR1 and CDR2 from the germline V gene are MDHEN and SYDVKM. Trimming removed 2 bases from V and 5 bases from J, with 9 bases in between. DNA for the CDR3: TGTGCCAGCAGTTTAGGATACGGATATGGCTACACCTTC. This gives the protein CASSLGYGYGYTF.

The chain combines TRBV2 with TRBJ2-1, with 11 nucleotides matching TRBD2. Germline lookup yields CDR1 SNHLY and CDR2 FYNNEI. Trimming removed 8 bases from V and 0 bases from J; junction bases left unmatched: 6. The CDR3 sequence is 16 residues long. The CDR3 coding sequence is TGTGCCAGCCTGACTAGCGGGAAGATCTCCTACAATGAGCAGTTCTTC. It specifies CASLTSGKISYNEQFF. Full variable domain (rest looked up from reference TRBV2 and TRBJ2-1): EPEVTQTPSHQVTQMGQEVILRCVPISNHLYFYWYRQILGQKVEFLVSFYNNEISEKSEIFDDQFSVERPDGSNFTLKIRSTKLEDSAMYFCASLTSGKISYNEQFFGPGTRLTVL.

This clonotype has more than one count but fewer than ten. The genes are TRBV20-1 and TRBJ2-3; the D gene is possibly TRBD2 (5 bases). The CDR3 is made up of 14 amino acids. Germline V lookup: CDR1 DFQATT, CDR2 SNEGSKA (reference sequence). V was clipped by 5 bases and J by 0 bases, with 12 bases between them. In DNA, the CDR3 is TGCAGTGCTGACGGGGTCTCTAGCACAGATACGCAGTATTTT. Translated, it gives CSADGVSSTDTQYF.

The chain is built from TRBV27 and TRBJ1-1; TRBD1 might be the D (5 bases). CDR3 length equals 15 residues. CDR1 and CDR2 (germline): MNHEY, SMNVEV (reference sequence). The V gene lost 4 bases and the J gene lost 7 bases, with 19 bases spanning the gap. The CDR3 loop is CASSYRFAGTVEAFF. The CDR3 DNA follows: TGTGCCAGCAGTTACCGCTTTGCAGGGACCGTTGAAGCTTTCTTT.

This sequence joins TRBV30 and TRBJ2-2, with D possibly TRBD1 on 6 matching bases. Germline lookup yields CDR1 GTSNPN and CDR2 SVGIG (reference sequence). Between the trimmed V and J ends, which lost 2 bases and 7 bases, there was a span of 14 bases. The CDR3 covers 14 residues. The chain's CDR3 is CAWSTGRGFGELFF. CDR3 bases: TGTGCCTGGAGTACAGGCAGGGGATTCGGGGAGCTGTTTTTT.

The rearrangement joins TRBV20-1 to TRBJ2-7; possibly TRBD2 for D (6 bases). The ends were cut back, 1 base at V and 1 base at J, with 17 bases in the middle. The CDR3 extends over 16 amino acids. Germline CDR1 is DFQATT and CDR2 is SNEGSKA (reference sequence). CDR3 nucleotide sequence: TGCAGTGCTAGAGCCGGGGGACTTCTTATATCCTACGAGCAGTACTTC. Residues: CSARAGGLLISYEQYF.

The sample holds a few counts of this clonotype. The rearrangement joins TRBV12-3 or TRBV12-4 to TRBJ2-2, with 7 nucleotides matching TRBD1. J gave up 5 bases and V 6 bases, and 9 bases lay outside the gene matches. The CDR3 is made up of 15 amino acids. Here the CDR3 reads CASRTTGQGTGELFF. Written as DNA, the CDR3 is TGTGCCAGCAGGACGACAGGGCAGGGGACCGGGGAGCTGTTTTTT.

The chain has TRBV5-1 and TRBJ1-6; D remains ambiguous. CDR1 is SGHRS and CDR2 is YFSETQ in the germline V gene. Trimming shortened V by 7 bases and J by 0 bases, and 20 bases separated the two germline ends. CDR3 size: 18 residues. In DNA, the CDR3 is TGCGCCAGCGGGCCGTCCCACGGTGCGAGCTCCTATAATTCACCCCTCCACTTT. Its protein product is CASGPSHGASSYNSPLHF.

V is TRBV20-1 and J is TRBJ2-3, with TRBD2 matching over 10 bases. Germline V gene data show CDR1 as DFQATT and CDR2 as SNEGSKA (reference sequence). The V gene end was trimmed by 3 bases and the J gene end by 5 bases; junction bases not matched to a gene: 5. The CDR3 consists of 14 residues. The DNA for the CDR3 is TGCAGTGCTAGCCCTAGCGGGAGCGGAGATACGCAGTATTTT. Its translation: CSASPSGSGDTQYF.

The chain couples TRBV29-1 to TRBJ2-1; 7 nucleotides align to TRBD2. The CDR3 runs 14 residues. Germline-derived CDR1 and CDR2 are SQVTM and ANQGSEA. With 6 bases clipped from V and 5 bases from J, the junction kept 10 bases outside the gene matches. The CDR3 sequence is CSVARGDLNNEQFF. The CDR3 DNA reads TGCAGCGTCGCCCGGGGGGACTTGAACAATGAGCAGTTCTTC.

The chain recombines TRBV29-1 with TRBJ2-5, with 9 bases fitting TRBD2. V shed 4 bases and J 2 bases; nucleotides not matched to a gene: 2. The germline gives CDR1 SQVTM, CDR2 ANQGSEA. The CDR3 covers 13 residues. CDR3 region: CSVGGRGQETQYF. CDR3 nucleotides: TGCAGCGTTGGCGGGAGGGGACAAGAGACCCAGTACTTC.

V and J are TRBV20-1 and TRBJ2-5; weak D call: TRBD2 (6 bases). The V gene lost 6 bases and the J gene lost 6 bases, with 17 bases spanning the gap. Germline CDR1 reads DFQATT; CDR2 reads SNEGSKA (reference sequence). This CDR3 has 13 amino acids. CDR3 loop: CSAKEWGEKTQYF. The CDR3 DNA sequence: TGCAGTGCAAAAGAATGGGGGGAAAAGACCCAGTACTTC.

The chain joins TRBV7-2 to TRBJ2-3; D remains unclear. V was trimmed by 2 bases and J by 0 bases, leaving 9 bases between them. Germline V CDR1 and CDR2: SGHTA, FQGNSA. This CDR3 spans 15 amino acids. The CDR3 loop reads CASSLRSSSTDTQYF. The CDR3 DNA follows: TGTGCCAGCAGCTTAAGGAGTAGTAGCACAGATACGCAGTATTTT.

This clonotype was counted only a few times. The V call is TRBV29-1, the J call TRBJ2-7, with 7 positions matching TRBD2. This CDR3 is 14 amino acids long. Germline CDR1 SQVTM, CDR2 ANQGSEA. V lost 3 bases and J lost 2; bases outside the gene matches: 7. The CDR3 sequence: CSVDSGGPPYEQYF. As DNA, the CDR3 is TGCAGCGTTGATTCGGGAGGCCCCCCCTACGAGCAGTACTTC.

This rearrangement joins TRBV4-3 to TRBJ2-7; D may be TRBD1 (5 bases). Germline CDR1 LGHNA, CDR2 YSLEER. CDR3 length equals 14 residues. The ends were cut back, 4 bases at V and 2 bases at J, with 12 bases in the middle. The DNA of the CDR3 is TGCGCCAGCAGCCGAACGACAGAACCCTACGAGCAGTACTTC. This gives the protein CASSRTTEPYEQYF.

This clonotype showed up many times. This sequence joins TRBV14 and TRBJ2-7; 10 positions match TRBD2. There are 16 residues in the CDR3. Germline lookup yields CDR1 SGHDN and CDR2 FVKESK. V lost 4 bases to trimming and J lost 2 bases; unmatched junction nucleotides: 8. The CDR3 coding sequence is TGTGCCAGCAGCCGTGACCGACTAGCGGGTACCTACGAGCAGTACTTC. Translation: CASSRDRLAGTYEQYF.

This clonotype was seen only a few times. V gene TRBV14 combines with J gene TRBJ2-3; possible D gene TRBD2, 7 bases. CDR3 length: 14 residues. Germline loops: CDR1 SGHDN, CDR2 FVKESK. V was clipped by 4 bases and J by 7 bases, with 15 bases between them. The CDR3 is CASSPVGGPYTQYF. The CDR3 DNA reads as TGTGCCAGCAGCCCCGTGGGGGGGCCCTATACGCAGTATTTT.

The chain combines TRBV29-1 with TRBJ1-1; TRBD1 is a possible D gene (5 bases). The V end lost 7 bases, the J end lost 3 bases, and 15 bases lay between the germline ends. The V gene's germline CDR1 is SQVTM and CDR2 ANQGSEA. CDR3 size: 13 residues. The CDR3 DNA reads TGCAGCGCCGGGGAGGGGAGCTACACTGAAGCTTTCTTT. Its protein product is CSAGEGSYTEAFF.

This clonotype was picked up many times. V and J are TRBV12-3 or TRBV12-4 and TRBJ1-3, with D perhaps TRBD1 (6 bases). CDR3 length: 16 amino acids. V lost 6 bases and J 0 bases, leaving 15 bases between the germline ends. CDR3: CASSLQGLSSGNTIYF. The CDR3 region has the DNA TGTGCCAGCAGCCTACAGGGCCTGTCCTCTGGAAACACCATATATTTT.

The sample holds many counts of this clonotype. The gene calls are TRBV7-2 and TRBJ1-1; D may be TRBD1 (5 bases). The V gene's germline CDR1 is SGHTA and CDR2 FQGNSA. The CDR3 loop spans 15 amino acids. V was pared by 5 bases and J by 2 bases, with 15 bases between. The CDR3 is CASSPQGNANTEAFF. DNA for the CDR3: TGTGCCAGCAGCCCGCAGGGAAACGCTAACACTGAAGCTTTCTTT.

The chain carries TRBV20-1 and TRBJ2-4; tentative D call: TRBD2 (5 bases). The CDR3 consists of 17 residues. The V and J ends lost 0 bases and 0 bases respectively, with 15 bases between them. CDR1 DFQATT and CDR2 SNEGSKA come from the germline V gene (reference sequence). Here the CDR3 reads CSARDIRGSIAKNIQYF. CDR3 sequence (DNA): TGCAGTGCTAGAGATATAAGAGGGAGCATAGCCAAAAACATTCAGTACTTC.

This clonotype has a count of ten or more. This sequence joins TRBV30 and TRBJ1-2, with unresolved D. V shed 2 bases and J shed 2 bases, with 6 bases lying between them. CDR1 and CDR2 from the germline V gene are GTSNPN and SVGIG (reference sequence). CDR3 length: 12 amino acids. CDR3 region: CAWSTENYGYTF. The CDR3, as DNA: TGTGCCTGGAGTACGGAAAACTATGGCTACACCTTC. Combining the CDR3 with reference TRBV30 and TRBJ1-2 gives the whole variable domain SQTIHQWPATLVQPVGSPLSLECTVEGTSNPNLYWYRQAAGRGLQLLFYSVGIGQISSEVPQNLSASRPQDRQFILSSKKLLLSDSGFYLCAWSTENYGYTFGSGTRLTVV.

The genes are TRBV7-2 and TRBJ1-1; D gene ambiguous. CDR3 length: 16 amino acids. Trimming pared 0 bases from V and 4 bases from J, leaving 15 bases between. Germline V gene sequence: CDR1 SGHTA, CDR2 FQGNSA. CDR3 DNA sequence: TGTGCCAGCAGCTTAGCGGTGGTGCGGGTCAGCACTGAAGCTTTCTTT. It specifies CASSLAVVRVSTEAFF.

The table lists this clonotype with a few counts. The chain uses TRBV24-1 and TRBJ2-1; 7 bases match TRBD1. The germline gives CDR1 KGHDR, CDR2 SFDVKD. Unmatched junction bases numbered 9, after V lost 4 bases and J lost 4 bases. The CDR3 covers 16 residues. The CDR3 DNA sequence: TGTGCCACCAGTGACAACCGACAGGGCGGATACAATGAGCAGTTCTTC. It encodes CATSDNRQGGYNEQFF.